This T cell receptor beta chain stems from a study of a mutant IDH1 vaccine in newly diagnosed glioma. Whole-study context: The study gave patients eight vaccinations in weeks 1, 3, 5, 7, 11, 15, 19, 23. Commencement of vaccination occurred 4-6 weeks following radiotherapy alone, or concurrently with temozolomide cycles.

Regarding the study as a whole: Pseudoprogression seemed unlinked to shifts in top peripheral T cell clonotypes.

Assay: immunoSEQ multiplex PCR; the TCRdb copy retains only in-frame clones and omits some. Of some 30,000 clones in the sample, roughly 88% were seen once. Stated time point: week 23, last vaccination. The content of each vaccine dose was 300 ug of mutant IDH1 20-mer peptide, and topical imiquimod accompanied it. Germline CDR1 and CDR2: MNHEY and SVGAGI. This CDR3 has 14 amino acids. V dropped 5 bases and J dropped 1; count of bases not matched to a gene: 1. Comments on this clone: The antigen is unknown.

This receptor was taken from a man aged 35 to 55 with glioma. V usage is TRBV6-5 and J usage is TRBJ2-3; 9 bases map to TRBD1. This sample comprised PBMCs, obtained from a glioma patient whose treatment included an IDH1 peptide vaccine. The DNA of the CDR3 is TGTGCCAGCAGTAGGGACAGGGGCACAGATACGCAGTATTTT. Residues: CASSRDRGTDTQYF.